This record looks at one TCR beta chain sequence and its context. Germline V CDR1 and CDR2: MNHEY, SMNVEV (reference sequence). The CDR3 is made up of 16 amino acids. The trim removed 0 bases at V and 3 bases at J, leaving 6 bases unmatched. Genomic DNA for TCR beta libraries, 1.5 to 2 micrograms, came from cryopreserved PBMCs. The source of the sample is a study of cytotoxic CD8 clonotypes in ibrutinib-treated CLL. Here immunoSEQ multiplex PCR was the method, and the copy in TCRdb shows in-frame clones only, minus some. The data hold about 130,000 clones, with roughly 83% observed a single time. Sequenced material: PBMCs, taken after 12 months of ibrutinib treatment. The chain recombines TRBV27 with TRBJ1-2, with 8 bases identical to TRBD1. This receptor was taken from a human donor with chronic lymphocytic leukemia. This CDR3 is CASSLSSQGAYYGYTF. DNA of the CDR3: TGTGCCAGCAGTTTATCAAGCCAGGGGGCGTACTATGGCTACACCTTC.